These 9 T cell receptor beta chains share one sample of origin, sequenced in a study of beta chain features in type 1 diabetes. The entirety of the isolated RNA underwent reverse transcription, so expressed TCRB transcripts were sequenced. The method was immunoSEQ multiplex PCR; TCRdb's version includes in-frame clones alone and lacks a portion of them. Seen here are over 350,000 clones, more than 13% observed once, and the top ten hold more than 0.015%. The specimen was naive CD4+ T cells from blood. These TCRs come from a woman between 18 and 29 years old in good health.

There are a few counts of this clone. This CDR3 is CATEVEGGYQETQYF. DNA of the CDR3: TGTGCCACCGAGGTCGAGGGGGGGTACCAAGAGACCCAGTACTTC. The chain carries TRBV10-3 and TRBJ2-5, with a possible D match to TRBD2 (7 bases). The CDR3 spans 15 residues. Trimming removed 10 bases from V and 0 bases from J, with 18 bases in between. Germline V gene sequence: CDR1 ENHRY, CDR2 SYGVKD.

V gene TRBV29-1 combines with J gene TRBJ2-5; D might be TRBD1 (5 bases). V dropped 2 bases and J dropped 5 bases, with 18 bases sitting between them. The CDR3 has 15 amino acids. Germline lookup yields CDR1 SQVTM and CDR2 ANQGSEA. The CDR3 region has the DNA TGCAGCGTTGAACCACAGGTTAGCCCCAGGGAGACCCAGTACTTC. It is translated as CSVEPQVSPRETQYF.

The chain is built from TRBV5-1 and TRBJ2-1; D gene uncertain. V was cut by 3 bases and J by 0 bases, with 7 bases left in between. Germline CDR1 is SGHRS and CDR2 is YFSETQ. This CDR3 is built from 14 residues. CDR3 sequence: CASSSLSSYNEQFF. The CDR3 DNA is TGCGCCAGCAGCTCCCTGAGCTCCTACAATGAGCAGTTCTTC.

The chain's CDR3 is CASSPRTGAEAFF. The CDR3 region has the DNA TGCGCCAGCAGCCCAAGGACAGGTGCTGAAGCTTTCTTT. The chain employs TRBV5-1 and TRBJ1-1; 7 positions match TRBD1. CDR1 is SGHRS and CDR2 is YFSETQ in the germline V gene. This CDR3 is 13 amino acids long. The V segment lost 4 bases and the J segment 6 bases; nucleotides outside the gene matches: 6.

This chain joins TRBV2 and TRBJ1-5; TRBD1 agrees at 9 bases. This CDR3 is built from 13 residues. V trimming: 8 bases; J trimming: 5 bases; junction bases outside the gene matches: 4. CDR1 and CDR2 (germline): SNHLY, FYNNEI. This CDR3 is CASGQGTDQPQHF. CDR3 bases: TGTGCCAGCGGACAGGGGACCGATCAGCCCCAGCATTTT.

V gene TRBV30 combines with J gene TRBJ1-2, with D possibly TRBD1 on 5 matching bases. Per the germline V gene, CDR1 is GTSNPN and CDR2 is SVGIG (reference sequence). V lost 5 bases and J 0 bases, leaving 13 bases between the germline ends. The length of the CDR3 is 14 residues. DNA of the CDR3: TGTGCCTGGGGTAGACAGACAGCTAACTATGGCTACACCTTC. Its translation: CAWGRQTANYGYTF.

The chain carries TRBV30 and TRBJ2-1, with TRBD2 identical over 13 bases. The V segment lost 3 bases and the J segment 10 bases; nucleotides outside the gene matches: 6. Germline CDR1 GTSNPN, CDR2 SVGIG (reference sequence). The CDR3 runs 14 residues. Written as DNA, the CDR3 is TGTGCCTGGAGAAAACTAGCGGGAGGGCCGGAGCAGTTCTTC. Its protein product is CAWRKLAGGPEQFF.

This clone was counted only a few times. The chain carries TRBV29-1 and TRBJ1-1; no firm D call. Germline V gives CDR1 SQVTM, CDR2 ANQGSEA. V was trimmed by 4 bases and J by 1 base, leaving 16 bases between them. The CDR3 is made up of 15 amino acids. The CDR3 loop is CSVVDSTRANTEAFF. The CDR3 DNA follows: TGCAGCGTTGTCGACTCGACCAGAGCGAACACTGAAGCTTTCTTT.

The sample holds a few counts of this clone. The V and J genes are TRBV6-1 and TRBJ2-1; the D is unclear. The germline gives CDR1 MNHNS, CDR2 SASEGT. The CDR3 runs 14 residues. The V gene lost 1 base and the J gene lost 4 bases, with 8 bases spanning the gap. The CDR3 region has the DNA TGTGCCAGCAGTGAAGGCGAGCCGTACAATGAGCAGTTCTTC. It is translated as CASSEGEPYNEQFF.